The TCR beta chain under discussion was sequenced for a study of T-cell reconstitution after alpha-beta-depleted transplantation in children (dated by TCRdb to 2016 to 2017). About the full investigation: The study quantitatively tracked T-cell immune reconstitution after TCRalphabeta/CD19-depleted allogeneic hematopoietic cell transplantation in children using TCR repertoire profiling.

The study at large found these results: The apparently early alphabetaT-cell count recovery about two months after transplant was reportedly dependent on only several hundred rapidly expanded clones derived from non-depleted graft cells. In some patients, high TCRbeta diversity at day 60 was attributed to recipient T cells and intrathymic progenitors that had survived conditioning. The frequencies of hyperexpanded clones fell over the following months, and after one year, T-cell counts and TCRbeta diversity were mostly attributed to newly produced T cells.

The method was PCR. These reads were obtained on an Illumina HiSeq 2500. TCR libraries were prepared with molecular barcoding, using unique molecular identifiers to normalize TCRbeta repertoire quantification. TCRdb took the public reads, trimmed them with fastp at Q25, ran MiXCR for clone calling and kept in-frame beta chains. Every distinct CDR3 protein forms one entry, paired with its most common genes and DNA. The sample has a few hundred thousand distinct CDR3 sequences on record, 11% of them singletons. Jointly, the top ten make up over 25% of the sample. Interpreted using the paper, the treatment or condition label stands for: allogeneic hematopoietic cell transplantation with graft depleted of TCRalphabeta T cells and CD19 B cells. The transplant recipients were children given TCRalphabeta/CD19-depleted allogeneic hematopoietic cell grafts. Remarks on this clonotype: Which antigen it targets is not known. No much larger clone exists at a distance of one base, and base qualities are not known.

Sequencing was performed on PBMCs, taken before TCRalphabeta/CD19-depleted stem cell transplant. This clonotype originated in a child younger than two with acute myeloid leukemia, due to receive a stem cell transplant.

CDR3 protein: CASSLLGWRVTGELFF. The DNA reads as follows: TGTGCCAGCAGCCTCCTCGGCTGGAGGGTTACCGGGGAGCTGTTTTTT. The chain uses TRBV3-1 and TRBJ2-2, with TRBD2 as a weak D call on 6 bases. The CDR3 runs 16 residues from the cysteine to the phenylalanine. Of the read, only the CDR3 DNA is kept; its 48 bases are in frame from base 1. Cut back by 4 bases and 5 bases, the V and J ends lie 17 bases apart. CDR1 and CDR2 are read off the germline V gene (reference sequence) as LGHDT and YNNKEL.